The source of this T cell receptor (beta chain) is a study of OX40 agonist ivuxolimab in advanced cancers. Study-wide background: Ivuxolimab is an agonistic anti-OX40 (CD134) antibody, and patients were treated with it.

The CDR3 runs 14 residues. CDR1 is GTSNPN, CDR2 SVGIG, per germline (reference sequence). Trimming cost V 3 bases and J 7 bases, with 16 bases left between them. Measured with immunoSEQ multiplex PCR; TCRdb has only the in-frame clones, and not every one. The sample has roughly 97,000 clones; 80% to 90% are singletons. The clonotype originates from an adult with an advanced solid tumor such as melanoma, head and neck, liver or kidney cancer. The rearrangement joins TRBV30 to TRBJ2-1; the D gene is possibly TRBD2 (6 bases). Sequencing was performed on CD4+ or CD8+ T cells sorted from blood, taken in a trial of the OX40 agonist ivuxolimab. CDR3 region: CAWSRGGYVNEQFF. CDR3 bases: TGTGCCTGGAGCCGTGGGGGGTACGTGAATGAGCAGTTCTTC.